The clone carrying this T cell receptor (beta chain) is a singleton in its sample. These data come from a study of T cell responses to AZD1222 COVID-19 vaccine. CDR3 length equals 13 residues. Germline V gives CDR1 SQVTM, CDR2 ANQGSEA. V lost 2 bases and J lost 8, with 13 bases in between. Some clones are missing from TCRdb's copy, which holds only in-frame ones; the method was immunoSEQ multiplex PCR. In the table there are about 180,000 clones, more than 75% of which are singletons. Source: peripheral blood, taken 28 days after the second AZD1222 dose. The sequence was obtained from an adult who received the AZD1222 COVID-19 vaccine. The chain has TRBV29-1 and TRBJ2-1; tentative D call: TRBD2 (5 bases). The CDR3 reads CSVERESGHEQFF. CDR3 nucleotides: TGCAGCGTTGAACGGGAAAGTGGGCATGAGCAGTTCTTC.